This T cell receptor (beta chain) originates from a study of shared clonotypes between healthy human individuals. Whole-study results and caveats: Some clonotypes were shared by all four sorted-subset donors, while others were not shared. The non-shared ones had lower generation probabilities than the shared ones.

From germline, CDR1 is MGHDK and CDR2 SYGVNS. This CDR3 has 15 residues. Trimming stripped 6 bases from V and 5 bases from J, with 16 bases between. As regards this clone: The antigen is unknown.

Assay used: immunoSEQ multiplex PCR; TCRdb lists only in-frame clones, some missing. The data contain around 1,000,000 clones, about 80% of them seen just once; the ten biggest clones take up about 0.89%. The V and J genes are TRBV25-1 and TRBJ1-4; possible D gene TRBD1, 5 bases. The specimen sequenced was memory CD4+ T cells from PBMCs. Subset denoted: CD45RA-negative fraction. The receptor was derived from a man younger than 35 in good health. Some clones in this sample may be carry-over from other donors' samples. Here the CDR3 DNA reads TGTGCCAGCAGCGCCCTCGGGGCCGCGAATGAAAAACTGTTTTTT. Protein sequence: CASSALGAANEKLFF.